These 3 T cell receptor beta chains share one sample of origin, sequenced in a study of identical twins (dated by TCRdb to between 2015 and 2016). Preparation of the library involved 5' RACE. Sequencing was performed on an Illumina HiSeq 2000. Using fastp at Q25 and MiXCR, TCRdb reprocessed the public reads and kept productive beta chains. Every CDR3 protein is listed once, alongside the most common genes and DNA of its rows. This sample has approximately 680,000 distinct CDR3 sequences in its table, and around 7.5% of those were observed once. Around 1.6% of the sample is held by the ten biggest clonotypes. This sample also appeared in a second study, on yellow fever vaccine responses in identical twins.

The sequenced material came from PBMCs. These TCRs come from a woman aged 18-29 years in good health.

At least ten counts were recorded for this clonotype. The chain is built from TRBV7-6 and TRBJ1-6; D call uncertain. Trimming pared 4 bases from V and 6 bases from J, leaving 13 bases between. Germline V gene lookup returns CDR1 SGHVS and CDR2 FNYEAQ. This CDR3 is built from 15 residues. The CDR3 coding sequence is TGTGCCAGCAGCTCCTCCGAAAGGGTTAATTCACCCCTCCACTTT. This translates into CASSSSERVNSPLHF.

This clonotype was seen at least ten times. The chain combines TRBV14 with TRBJ2-1; D is unresolved. Germline CDR1 SGHDN, CDR2 FVKESK. V was shortened by 1 base and J by 15 bases, with 10 bases between the two germline ends. The CDR3 has 11 residues. The CDR3 sequence is CASSQGQLVFF. The CDR3 nucleotides read TGTGCCAGCAGCCAAGGTCAGTTGGTGTTCTTC.

This clonotype was picked up many times. The V and J genes are TRBV14 and TRBJ1-2; D is unresolved. Trimming took 0 bases from V and 0 from J, leaving 14 bases between them. The CDR3 covers 17 residues. The germline CDR1 and CDR2 sequences are SGHDN and FVKESK. The CDR3 nucleotides read TGTGCCAGCAGCCAAGAACCCGAGACACGAGCTAACTATGGCTACACCTTC. Protein sequence: CASSQEPETRANYGYTF.